These T cell receptor beta chains were read from a single sample in a study of memory CD4+ T cells and cytomegalovirus serostatus. Method: immunoSEQ multiplex PCR; TCRdb's copy keeps in-frame clones and lacks some. The sample carries 35,000 to 45,000 clones, approximately 78% recorded once. The sample consisted of memory CD4+ T cells from blood. The receptors stem from an adult in good health and CMV-seronegative. CDR3s include the opening cysteine and the closing phenylalanine or tryptophan. Fields, in order: J gene, V gene, CDR3 protein.

TRBJ2-3 TRBV18 CASSHSYRGGGTDTQYF
TRBJ2-3 TRBV7-8 CASSPRTSLSTDTQYF
TRBJ1-5 TRBV29-1 CSVGTGSNQPQHF
TRBJ1-1 TRBV6-6 CASRTTGVNTEAFF
TRBJ2-2 TRBV27 CASSRYGTSSGELFF
TRBJ2-5 TRBV2 CASSALGTQYF
TRBJ2-3 TRBV2 CASSEDRGGTQYF
TRBJ1-1 TRBV7-2 CASSLAGQGVFAEAFF
TRBJ1-3 TRBV5-6 CASSRQGGSGNTIYF
TRBJ2-7 TRBV7-6 CASSSAGRLDEQYF
TRBJ2-7 TRBV11-3 CASSLQRGGYEQYF
TRBJ1-3 TRBV7-9 CASSLDPGAGNTIYF
TRBJ2-7 TRBV10-3 CAISDMYRGLYEQYF
TRBJ1-6 TRBV7-2 CASSLEGQNNSPLHF
TRBJ2-3 TRBV6-1 CASSERGSVEDTQYF
TRBJ2-7 TRBV2 CASSARQGHYEQYF
TRBJ2-5 TRBV6-1 CASSDASGGAQTQYF
TRBJ2-3 TRBV4-1 CASSQDDPSLSTQYF
TRBJ1-3 TRBV6-5 CASSFQTGLSGNTIYF
TRBJ2-3 TRBV5-4 CASSRYSGLTDTQYF